This record looks at one T cell receptor (beta chain) sequence and its context. The CDR3 is made up of 13 amino acids. V was trimmed by 1 base and J by 5 bases, leaving 10 bases between them. Germline-derived CDR1 and CDR2 are SGHRS and YFSETQ. The data were obtained in a study of blood T cell repertoires in COVID-19. Study-level background: Acute-phase and convalescent COVID-19 samples originated in the United States, Italy and Spain. In each case, the material was cDNA or gDNA derived from T cells, B-cell-depleted T cells, or PBMCs.

As handled by the study authors: Estimation of nucleated cell counts relied on the amplification of reference gene primers. The data were produced by immunoSEQ multiplex PCR, yet TCRdb's version contains in-frame clones alone and is incomplete. V, J and clone size derive from that table, while D and trimming were established from the DNA sequence. The sample records about 330,000 clones, approximately 90% being singletons. This chain links TRBV5-1 with TRBJ2-7, with D perhaps matching TRBD1 (7 bases). The clonotype comes from a woman aged 50 to 60 with active or convalescent COVID-19. Sequencing input: peripheral blood. The CDR3 loop is CASSLQGGNEQYF. In DNA, the CDR3 is TGCGCCAGCAGCTTGCAGGGGGGCAACGAGCAGTACTTC.